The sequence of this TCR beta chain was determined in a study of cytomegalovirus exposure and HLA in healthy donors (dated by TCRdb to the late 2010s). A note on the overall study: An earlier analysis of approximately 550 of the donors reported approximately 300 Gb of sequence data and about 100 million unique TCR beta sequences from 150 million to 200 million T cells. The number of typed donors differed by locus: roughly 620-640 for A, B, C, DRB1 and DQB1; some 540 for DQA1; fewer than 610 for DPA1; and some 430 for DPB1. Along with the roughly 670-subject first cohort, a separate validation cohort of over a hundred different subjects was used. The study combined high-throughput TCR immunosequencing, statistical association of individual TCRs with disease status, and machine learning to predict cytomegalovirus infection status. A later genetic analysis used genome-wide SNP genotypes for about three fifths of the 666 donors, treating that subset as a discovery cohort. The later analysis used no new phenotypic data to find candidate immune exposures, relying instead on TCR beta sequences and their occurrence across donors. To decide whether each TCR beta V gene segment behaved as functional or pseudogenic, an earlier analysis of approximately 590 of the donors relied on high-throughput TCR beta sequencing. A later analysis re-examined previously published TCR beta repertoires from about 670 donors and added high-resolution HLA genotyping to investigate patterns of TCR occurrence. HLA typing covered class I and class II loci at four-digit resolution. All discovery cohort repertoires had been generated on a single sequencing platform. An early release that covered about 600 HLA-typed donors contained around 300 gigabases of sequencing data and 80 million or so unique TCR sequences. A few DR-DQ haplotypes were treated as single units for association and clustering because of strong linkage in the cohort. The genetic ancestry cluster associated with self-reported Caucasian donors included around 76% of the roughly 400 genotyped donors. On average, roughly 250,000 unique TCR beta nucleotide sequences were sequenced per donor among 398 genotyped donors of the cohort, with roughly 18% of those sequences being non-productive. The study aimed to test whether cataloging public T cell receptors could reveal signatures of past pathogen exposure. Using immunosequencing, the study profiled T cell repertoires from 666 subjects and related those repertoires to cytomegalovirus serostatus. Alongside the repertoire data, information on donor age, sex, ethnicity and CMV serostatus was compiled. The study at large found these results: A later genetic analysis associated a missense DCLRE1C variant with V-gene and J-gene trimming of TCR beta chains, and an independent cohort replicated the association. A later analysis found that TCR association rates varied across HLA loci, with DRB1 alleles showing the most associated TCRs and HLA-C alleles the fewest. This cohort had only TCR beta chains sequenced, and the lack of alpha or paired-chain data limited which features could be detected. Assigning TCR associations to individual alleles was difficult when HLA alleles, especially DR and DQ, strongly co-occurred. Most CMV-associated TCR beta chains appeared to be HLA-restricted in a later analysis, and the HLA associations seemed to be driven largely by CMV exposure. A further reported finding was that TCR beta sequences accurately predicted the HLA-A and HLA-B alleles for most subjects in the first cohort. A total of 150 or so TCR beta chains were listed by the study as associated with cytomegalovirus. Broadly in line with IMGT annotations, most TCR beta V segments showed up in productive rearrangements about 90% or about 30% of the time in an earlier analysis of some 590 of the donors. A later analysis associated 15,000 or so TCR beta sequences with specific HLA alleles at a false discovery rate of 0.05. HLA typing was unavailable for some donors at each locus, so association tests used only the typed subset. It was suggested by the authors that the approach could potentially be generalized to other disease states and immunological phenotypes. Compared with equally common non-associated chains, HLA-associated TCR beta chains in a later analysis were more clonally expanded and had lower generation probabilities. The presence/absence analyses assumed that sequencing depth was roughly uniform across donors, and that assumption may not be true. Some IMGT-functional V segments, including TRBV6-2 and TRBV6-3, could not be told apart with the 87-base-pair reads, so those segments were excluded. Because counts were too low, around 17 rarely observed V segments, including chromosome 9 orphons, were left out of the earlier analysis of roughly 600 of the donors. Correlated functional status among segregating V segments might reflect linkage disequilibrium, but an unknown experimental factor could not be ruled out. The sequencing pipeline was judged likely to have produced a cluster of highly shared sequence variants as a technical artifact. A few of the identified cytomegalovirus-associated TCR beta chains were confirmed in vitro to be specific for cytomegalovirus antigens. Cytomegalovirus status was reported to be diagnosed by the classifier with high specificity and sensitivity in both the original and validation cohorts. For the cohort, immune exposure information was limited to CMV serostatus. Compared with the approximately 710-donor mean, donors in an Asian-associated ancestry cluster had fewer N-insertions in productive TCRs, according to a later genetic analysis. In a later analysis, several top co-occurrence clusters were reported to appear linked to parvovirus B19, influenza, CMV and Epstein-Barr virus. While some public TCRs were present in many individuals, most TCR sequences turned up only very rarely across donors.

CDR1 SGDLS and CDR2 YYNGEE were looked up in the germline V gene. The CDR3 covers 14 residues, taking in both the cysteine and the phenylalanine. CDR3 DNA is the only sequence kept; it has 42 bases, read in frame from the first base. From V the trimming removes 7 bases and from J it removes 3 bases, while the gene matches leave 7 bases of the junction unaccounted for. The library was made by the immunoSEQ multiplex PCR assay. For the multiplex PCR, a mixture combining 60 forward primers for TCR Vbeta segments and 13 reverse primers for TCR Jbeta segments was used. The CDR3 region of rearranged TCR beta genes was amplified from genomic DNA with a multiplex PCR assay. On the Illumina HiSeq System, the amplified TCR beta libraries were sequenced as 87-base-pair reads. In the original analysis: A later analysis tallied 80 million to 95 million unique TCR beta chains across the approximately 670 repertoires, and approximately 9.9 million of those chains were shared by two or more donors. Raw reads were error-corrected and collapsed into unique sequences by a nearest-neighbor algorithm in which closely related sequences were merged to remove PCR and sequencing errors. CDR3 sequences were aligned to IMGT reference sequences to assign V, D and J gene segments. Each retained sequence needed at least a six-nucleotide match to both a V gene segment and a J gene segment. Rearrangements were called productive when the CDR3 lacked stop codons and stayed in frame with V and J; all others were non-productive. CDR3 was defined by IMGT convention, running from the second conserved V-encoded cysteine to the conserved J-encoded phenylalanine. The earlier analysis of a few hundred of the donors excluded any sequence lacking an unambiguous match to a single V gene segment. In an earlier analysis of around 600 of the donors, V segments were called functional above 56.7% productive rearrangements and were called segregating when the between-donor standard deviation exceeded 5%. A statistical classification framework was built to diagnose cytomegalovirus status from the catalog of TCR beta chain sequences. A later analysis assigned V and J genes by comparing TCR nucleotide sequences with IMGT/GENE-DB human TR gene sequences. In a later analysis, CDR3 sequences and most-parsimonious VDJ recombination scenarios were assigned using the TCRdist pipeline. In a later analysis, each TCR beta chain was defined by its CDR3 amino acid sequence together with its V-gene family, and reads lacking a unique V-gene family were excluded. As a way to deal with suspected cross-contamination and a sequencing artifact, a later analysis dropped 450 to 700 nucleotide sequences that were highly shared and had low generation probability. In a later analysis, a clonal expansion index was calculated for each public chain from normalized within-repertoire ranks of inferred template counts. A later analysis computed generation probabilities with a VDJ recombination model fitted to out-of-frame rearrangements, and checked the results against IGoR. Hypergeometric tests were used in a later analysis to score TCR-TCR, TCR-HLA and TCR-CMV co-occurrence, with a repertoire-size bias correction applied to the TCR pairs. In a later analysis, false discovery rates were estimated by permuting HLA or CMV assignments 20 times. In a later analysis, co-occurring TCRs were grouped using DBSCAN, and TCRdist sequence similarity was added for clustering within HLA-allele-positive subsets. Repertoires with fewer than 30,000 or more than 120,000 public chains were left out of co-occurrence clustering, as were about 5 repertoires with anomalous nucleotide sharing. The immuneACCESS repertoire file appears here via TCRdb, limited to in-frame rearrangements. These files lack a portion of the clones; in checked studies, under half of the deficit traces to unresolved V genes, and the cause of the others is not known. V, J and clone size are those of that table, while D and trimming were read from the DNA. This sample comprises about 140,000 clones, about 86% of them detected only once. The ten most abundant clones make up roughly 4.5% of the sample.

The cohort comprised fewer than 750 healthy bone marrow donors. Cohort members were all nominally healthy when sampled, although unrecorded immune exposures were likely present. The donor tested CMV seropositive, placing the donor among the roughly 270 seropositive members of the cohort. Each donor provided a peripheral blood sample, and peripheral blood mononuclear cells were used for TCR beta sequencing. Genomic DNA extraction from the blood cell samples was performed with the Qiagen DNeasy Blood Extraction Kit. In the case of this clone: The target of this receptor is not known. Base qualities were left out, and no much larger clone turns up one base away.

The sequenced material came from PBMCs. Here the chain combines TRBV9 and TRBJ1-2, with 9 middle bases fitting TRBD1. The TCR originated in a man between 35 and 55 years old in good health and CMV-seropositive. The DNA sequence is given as TGTGCCAGCTCCGGGACAGGGATATACTATGGCTACACCTTC. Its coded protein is CASSGTGIYYGYTF.